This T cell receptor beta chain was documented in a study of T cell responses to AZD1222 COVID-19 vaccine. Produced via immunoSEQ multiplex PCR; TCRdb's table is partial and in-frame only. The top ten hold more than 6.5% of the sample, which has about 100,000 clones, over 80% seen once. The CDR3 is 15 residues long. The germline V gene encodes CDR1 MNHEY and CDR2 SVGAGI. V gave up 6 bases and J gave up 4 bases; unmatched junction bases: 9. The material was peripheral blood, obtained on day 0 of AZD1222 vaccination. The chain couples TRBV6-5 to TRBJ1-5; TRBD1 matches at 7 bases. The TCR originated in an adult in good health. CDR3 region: CASSVWTGRNQPQHF. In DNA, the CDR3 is TGTGCCAGCAGCGTTTGGACAGGAAGAAATCAGCCCCAGCATTTT.